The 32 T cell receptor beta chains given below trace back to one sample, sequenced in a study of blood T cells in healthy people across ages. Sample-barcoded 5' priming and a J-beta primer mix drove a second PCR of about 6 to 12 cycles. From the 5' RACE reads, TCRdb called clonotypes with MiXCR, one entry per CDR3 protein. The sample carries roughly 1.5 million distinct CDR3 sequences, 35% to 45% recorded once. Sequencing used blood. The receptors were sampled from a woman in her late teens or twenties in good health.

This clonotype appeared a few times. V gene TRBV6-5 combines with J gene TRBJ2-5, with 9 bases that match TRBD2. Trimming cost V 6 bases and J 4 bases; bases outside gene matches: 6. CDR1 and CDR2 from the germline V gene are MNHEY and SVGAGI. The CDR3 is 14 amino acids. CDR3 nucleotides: TGTGCCAGCAGGGCGGGGGGGAATAGAGAGACCCAGTACTTC. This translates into CASRAGGNRETQYF.

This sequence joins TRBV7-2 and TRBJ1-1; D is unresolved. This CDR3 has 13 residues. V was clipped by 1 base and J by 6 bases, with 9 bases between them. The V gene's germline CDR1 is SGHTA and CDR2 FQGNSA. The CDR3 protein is CASSLVKGSEAFF. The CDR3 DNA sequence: TGTGCCAGCAGCTTAGTTAAAGGCTCTGAAGCTTTCTTT.

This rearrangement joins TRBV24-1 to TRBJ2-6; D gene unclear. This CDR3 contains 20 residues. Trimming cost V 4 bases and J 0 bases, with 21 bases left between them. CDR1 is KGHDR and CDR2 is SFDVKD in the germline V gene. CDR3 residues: CATSDHCPIYRYSGANVLTF. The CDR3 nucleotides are TGTGCCACCAGTGACCACTGCCCCATTTACCGTTACTCTGGGGCCAACGTCCTGACTTTC.

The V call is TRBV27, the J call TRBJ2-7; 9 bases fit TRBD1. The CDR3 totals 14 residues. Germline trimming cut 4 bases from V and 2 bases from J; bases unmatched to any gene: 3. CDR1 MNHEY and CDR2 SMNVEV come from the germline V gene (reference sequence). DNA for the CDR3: TGTGCCAGCAGTTCAGGGGACAGGGCCTACGAGCAGTACTTC. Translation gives CASSSGDRAYEQYF.

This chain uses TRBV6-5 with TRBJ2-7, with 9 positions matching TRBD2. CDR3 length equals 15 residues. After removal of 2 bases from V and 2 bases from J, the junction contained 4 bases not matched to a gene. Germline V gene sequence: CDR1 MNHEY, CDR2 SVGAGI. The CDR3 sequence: CASSYAVAGAYEQYF. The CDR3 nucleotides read TGTGCCAGCAGTTACGCGGTAGCGGGAGCCTACGAGCAGTACTTC.

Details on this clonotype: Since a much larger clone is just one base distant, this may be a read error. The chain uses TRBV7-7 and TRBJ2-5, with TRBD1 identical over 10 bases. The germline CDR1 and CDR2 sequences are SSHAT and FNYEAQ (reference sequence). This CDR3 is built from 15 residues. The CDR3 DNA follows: TGTGCTAGCAGCAAGGACAGGGGGAGAGAAGAGACCCAGTACTTC. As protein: CASSKDRGREETQYF.

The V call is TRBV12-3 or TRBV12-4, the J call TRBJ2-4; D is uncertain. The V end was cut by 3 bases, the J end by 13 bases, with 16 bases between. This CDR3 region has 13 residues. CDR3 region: CASSLSRSGEQYF. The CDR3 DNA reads TGTGCCAGCAGTTTGAGCAGGTCCGGAGAGCAGTACTTC.

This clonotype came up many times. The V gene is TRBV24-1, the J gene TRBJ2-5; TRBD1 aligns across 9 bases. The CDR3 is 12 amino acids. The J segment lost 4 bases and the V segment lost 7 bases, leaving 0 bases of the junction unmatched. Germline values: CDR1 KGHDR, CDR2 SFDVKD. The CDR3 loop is CATRGQGETQYF. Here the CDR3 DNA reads TGTGCCACCAGGGGACAGGGAGAGACCCAGTACTTC.

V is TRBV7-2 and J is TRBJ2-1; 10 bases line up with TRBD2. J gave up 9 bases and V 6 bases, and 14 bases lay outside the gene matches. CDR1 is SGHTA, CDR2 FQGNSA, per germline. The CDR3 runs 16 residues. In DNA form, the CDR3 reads TGTGCCAGCAGTCCACTTCCTCTAGCGGGGGCGGGTGAGCAGTTCTTC. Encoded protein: CASSPLPLAGAGEQFF. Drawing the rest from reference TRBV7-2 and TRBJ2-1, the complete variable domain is GAGVSQSPSNKVTEKGKDVELRCDPISGHTALYWYRQSLGQGLEFLIYFQGNSAPDKSGLPSDRFSAERTGGSVSTLTIQRTQQEDSAVYLCASSPLPLAGAGEQFFGPGTRLTVL.

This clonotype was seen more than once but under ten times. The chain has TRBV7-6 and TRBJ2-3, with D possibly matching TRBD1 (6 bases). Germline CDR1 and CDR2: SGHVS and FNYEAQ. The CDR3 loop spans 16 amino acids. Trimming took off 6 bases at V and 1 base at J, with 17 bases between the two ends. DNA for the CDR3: TGTGCCAGCAGTCTTCGGTGGGGGCAGGGCACAGATACGCAGTATTTT. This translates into CASSLRWGQGTDTQYF. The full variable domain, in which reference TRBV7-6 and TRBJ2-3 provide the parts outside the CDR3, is GAGVSQSPRYKVTKRGQDVALRCDPISGHVSLYWYRQALGQGPEFLTYFNYEAQQDKSGLPNDRFSAERPEGSISTLTIQRTEQRDSAMYRCASSLRWGQGTDTQYFGPGTRLTVL.

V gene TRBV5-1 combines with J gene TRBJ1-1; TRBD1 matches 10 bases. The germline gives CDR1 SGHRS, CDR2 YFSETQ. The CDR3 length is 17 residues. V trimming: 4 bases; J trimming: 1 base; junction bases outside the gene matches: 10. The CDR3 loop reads CASSLGQGGLRNTEAFF. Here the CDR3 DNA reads TGCGCCAGCAGCCTCGGACAGGGGGGCCTAAGGAACACTGAAGCTTTCTTT.

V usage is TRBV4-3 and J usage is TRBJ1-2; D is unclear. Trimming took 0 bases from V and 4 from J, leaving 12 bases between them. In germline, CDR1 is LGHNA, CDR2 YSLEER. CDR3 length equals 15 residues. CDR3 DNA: TGCGCCAGCAGCCAAGATATGGGGATAGGCTATGGCTACACCTTC. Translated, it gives CASSQDMGIGYGYTF.

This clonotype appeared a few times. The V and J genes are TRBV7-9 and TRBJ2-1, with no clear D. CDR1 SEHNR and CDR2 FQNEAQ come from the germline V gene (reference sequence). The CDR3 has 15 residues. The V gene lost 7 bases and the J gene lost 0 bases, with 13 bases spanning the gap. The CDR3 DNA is TGTGCCAGCACCTCAGCGTCGAGCTCCTACAATGAGCAGTTCTTC. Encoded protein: CASTSASSSYNEQFF.

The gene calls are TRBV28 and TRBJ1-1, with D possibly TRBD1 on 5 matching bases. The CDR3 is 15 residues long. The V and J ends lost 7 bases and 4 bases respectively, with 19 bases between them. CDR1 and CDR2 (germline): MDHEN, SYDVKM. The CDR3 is CASKRPLGGSTEAFF. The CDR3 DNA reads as TGTGCCAGCAAAAGGCCTTTGGGGGGGAGCACTGAAGCTTTCTTT.

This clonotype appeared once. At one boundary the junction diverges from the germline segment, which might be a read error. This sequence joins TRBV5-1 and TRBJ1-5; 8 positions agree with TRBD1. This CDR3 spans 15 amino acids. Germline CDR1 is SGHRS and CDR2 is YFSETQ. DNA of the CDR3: TGCGCCAGCAGCTTGCAGGGGGCCGACAATCAGACCCAGCATTTT. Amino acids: CASSLQGADNQTQHF.

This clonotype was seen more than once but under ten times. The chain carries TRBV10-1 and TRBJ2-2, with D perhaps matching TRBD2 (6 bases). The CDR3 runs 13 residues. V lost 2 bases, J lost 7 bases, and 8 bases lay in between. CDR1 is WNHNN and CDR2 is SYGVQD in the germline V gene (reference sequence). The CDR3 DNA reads TGCGCCAGCAGTGAGAGGGGAGGCGGGGAGCTGTTTTTT. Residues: CASSERGGGELFF.

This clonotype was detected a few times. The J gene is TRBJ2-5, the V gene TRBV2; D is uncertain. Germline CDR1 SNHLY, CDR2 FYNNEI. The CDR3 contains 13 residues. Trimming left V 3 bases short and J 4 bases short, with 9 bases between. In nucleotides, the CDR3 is TGTGCCAGCAGTGATGGGTCCGCAGAGACCCAGTACTTC. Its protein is CASSDGSAETQYF.

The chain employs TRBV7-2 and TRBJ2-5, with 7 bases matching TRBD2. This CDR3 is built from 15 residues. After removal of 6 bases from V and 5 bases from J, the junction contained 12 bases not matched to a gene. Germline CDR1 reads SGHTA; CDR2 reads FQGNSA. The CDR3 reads CASRRTGGSTETQYF. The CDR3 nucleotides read TGTGCCAGCAGGAGAACGGGGGGATCCACGGAGACCCAGTACTTC.

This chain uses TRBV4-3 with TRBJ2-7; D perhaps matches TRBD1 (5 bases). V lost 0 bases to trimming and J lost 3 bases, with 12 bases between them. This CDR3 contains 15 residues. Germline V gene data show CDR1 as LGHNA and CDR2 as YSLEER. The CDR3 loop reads CASSQDRGTSYEQYF. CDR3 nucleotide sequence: TGCGCCAGCAGCCAAGATAGGGGTACGAGCTACGAGCAGTACTTC.

CDR3 bases: TGTGCCAGCAGCGTAGCGACAGGGTACTCTGAGCAGTTCTTC. This translates into CASSVATGYSEQFF. The rearrangement joins TRBV9 to TRBJ2-1; TRBD1 aligns across 7 bases. V lost 0 bases and J lost 9; bases outside the gene matches: 6. Germline assignment: CDR1 SGDLS and CDR2 YYNGEE. This CDR3 comprises 14 residues. Using reference TRBV9 and TRBJ2-1 for the parts outside the CDR3, the full variable domain is DSGVTQTPKHLITATGQRVTLRCSPRSGDLSVYWYQQSLDQGLQFLIQYYNGEERAKGNILERFSAQQFPDLHSELNLSSLELGDSALYFCASSVATGYSEQFFGPGTRLTVL.

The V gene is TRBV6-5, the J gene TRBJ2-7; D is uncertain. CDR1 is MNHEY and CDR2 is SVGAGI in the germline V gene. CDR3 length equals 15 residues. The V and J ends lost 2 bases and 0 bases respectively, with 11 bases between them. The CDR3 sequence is CASSYGDLNSYEQYF. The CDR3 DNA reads TGTGCCAGCAGTTACGGGGATTTAAACTCCTACGAGCAGTACTTC.

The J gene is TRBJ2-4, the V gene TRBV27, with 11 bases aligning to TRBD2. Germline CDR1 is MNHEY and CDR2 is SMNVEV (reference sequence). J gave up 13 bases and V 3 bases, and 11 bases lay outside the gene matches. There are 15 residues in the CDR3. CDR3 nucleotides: TGTGCCAGCAGTTTCACTAGCGGGAGAGACAATGAGCAGTACTTC. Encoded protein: CASSFTSGRDNEQYF.

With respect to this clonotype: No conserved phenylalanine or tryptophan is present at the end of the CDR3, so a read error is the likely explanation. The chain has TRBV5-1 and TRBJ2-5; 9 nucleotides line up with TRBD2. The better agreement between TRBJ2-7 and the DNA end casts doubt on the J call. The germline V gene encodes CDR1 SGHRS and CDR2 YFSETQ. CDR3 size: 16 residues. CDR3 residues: CASSLELAGFVGEQYS. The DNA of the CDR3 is TGCGCCAGCAGCTTGGAACTAGCGGGTTTTGTAGGCGAGCAGTACTCC.

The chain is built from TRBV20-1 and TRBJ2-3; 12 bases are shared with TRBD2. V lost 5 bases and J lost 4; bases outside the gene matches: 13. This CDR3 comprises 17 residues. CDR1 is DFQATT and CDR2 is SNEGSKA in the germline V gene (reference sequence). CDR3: CSAAPLILAGGADTQYF. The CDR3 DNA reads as TGCAGTGCTGCCCCCCTCATACTAGCGGGAGGAGCAGATACGCAGTATTTT.

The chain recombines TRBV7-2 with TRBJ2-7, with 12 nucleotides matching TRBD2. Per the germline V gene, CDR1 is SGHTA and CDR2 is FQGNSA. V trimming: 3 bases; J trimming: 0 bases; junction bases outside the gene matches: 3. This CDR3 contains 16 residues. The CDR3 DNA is TGTGCCAGCAGCTTCTCGACTAGCGGGAGCTCCTACGAGCAGTACTTC. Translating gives CASSFSTSGSSYEQYF.

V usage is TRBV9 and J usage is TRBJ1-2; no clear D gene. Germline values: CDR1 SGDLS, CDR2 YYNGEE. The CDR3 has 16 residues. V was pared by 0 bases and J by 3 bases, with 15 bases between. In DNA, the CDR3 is TGTGCCAGCAGCGTAGGTCTCCTGGGAGGGTACTATGGCTACACCTTC. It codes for CASSVGLLGGYYGYTF.

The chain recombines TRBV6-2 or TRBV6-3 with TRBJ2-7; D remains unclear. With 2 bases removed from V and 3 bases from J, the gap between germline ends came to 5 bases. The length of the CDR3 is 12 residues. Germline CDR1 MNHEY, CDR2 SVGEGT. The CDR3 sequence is CASSYLNYEQYF. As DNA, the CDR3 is TGTGCCAGCAGTTACCTCAACTACGAGCAGTACTTC.

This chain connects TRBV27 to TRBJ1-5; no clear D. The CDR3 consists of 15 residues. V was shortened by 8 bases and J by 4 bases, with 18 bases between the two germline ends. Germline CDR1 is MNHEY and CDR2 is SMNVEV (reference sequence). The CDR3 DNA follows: TGTGCCAGCGGAGCCCGACCAAACTTTAATCAGCCCCAGCATTTT. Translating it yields CASGARPNFNQPQHF.

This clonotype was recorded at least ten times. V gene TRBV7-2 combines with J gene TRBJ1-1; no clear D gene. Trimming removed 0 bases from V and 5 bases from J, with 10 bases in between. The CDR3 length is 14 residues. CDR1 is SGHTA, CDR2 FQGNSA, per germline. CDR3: CASSLAGLGTEAFF. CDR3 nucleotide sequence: TGTGCCAGCAGCTTAGCGGGTCTGGGGACTGAAGCTTTCTTT.

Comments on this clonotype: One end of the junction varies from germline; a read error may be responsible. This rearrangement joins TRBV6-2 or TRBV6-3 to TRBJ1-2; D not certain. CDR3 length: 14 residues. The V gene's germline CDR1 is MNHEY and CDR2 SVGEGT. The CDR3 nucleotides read TGTGCCAGCAGGTACTCAGGCGGCGATAGGGGCTACACCTTC. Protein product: CASRYSGGDRGYTF.

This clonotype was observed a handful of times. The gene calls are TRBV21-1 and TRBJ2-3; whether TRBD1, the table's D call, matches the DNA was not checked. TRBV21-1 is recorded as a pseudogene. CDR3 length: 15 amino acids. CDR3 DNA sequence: TGTGCCAGCAGCAAAAACGCTAACCGCGTCCGGGTGGAGTATTTT. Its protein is CASSKNANRVRVEYF.

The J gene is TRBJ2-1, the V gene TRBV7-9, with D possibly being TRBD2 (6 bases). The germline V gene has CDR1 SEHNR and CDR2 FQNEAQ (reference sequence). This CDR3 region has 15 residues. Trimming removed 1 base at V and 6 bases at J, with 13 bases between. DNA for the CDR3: TGTGCCAGCAGCTTAGAAATTTCCGGGGGCAATGAGCAGTTCTTC. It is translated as CASSLEISGGNEQFF. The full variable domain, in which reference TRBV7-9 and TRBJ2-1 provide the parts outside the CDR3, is DTGVSQNPRHKITKRGQNVTFRCDPISEHNRLYWYRQTLGQGPEFLTYFQNEAQLEKSRLLSDRFSAERPKGSFSTLEIQRTEQGDSAMYLCASSLEISGGNEQFFGPGTRLTVL.